A selection of T cell receptor beta chains follows, all from one sample in a study of blood T cell repertoires in COVID-19. Sequenced by immunoSEQ multiplex PCR; TCRdb stores in-frame clones only, minus some. The profile covers 200,000 to 250,000 clones, with 86% appearing a single time and over 3% taken by the ten largest. The sample consisted of PBMCs or T cells enriched from blood (not recorded which). The receptors stem from a woman between 50 and 59 years old in a cohort exposed to, infected with or recovered from COVID-19 (not recorded which). The CDR3 runs from the conserved cysteine through the conserved F or W. Fields, in order: J gene, D gene, V gene, clone size, CDR3 DNA, CDR3 protein. A D gene is named only where the DNA matches it firmly. Not every row has a clone size; where given, it reads once, few, many or a size class.

TRBJ2-3	TRBD2	TRBV20-1	NA	TGCAGTGCTAGTACCGGGGGGGCGTTGTGGGTAGATACGCAGTATTTT	CSASTGGALWVDTQYF
TRBJ1-2	NA	TRBV2	few	TGTGCCAGCAGGGGCCCTCTAGGGACATATTTGGTGTACGGCTACACCTTC	CASRGPLGTYLVYGYTF
TRBJ1-2	NA	TRBV3-1/TRBV3-2	NA	TGTGCCAGCAGCCAACCCTCGGCAGGGAAAAAACGCTACACCTTC	CASSQPSAGKKRYTF
TRBJ1-2	TRBD1	TRBV27	NA	TGTGCCAGCAGTTTAGGAAGGACAGGCCGATATGGCTACACCTTC	CASSLGRTGRYGYTF
TRBJ2-5	NA	TRBV10-3	NA	TGTGCCATCAGTGAGTCGATCGGTGGGGCAGGGCAAGAGACCCAGTACTTC	CAISESIGGAGQETQYF
TRBJ1-2	NA	TRBV5-1	NA	TGCGCCAGCAGCCCGGCTAGGGGCGCTCTACACTATGGCTACACCTTC	CASSPARGALHYGYTF
TRBJ1-3	TRBD1	TRBV7-8	NA	TGTGCCAGCAGCCAAGGGGGCTTCGGAAACACCATATATTTT	CASSQGGFGNTIYF
TRBJ1-1	NA	TRBV4-2	few	TGTGCCAGCAGCCAAGATCGAGTGAACACTGAAGCTTTCTTT	CASSQDRVNTEAFF
TRBJ1-2	TRBD1	TRBV10-2	NA	TGCGCCAGCAGTGAGGGACAGGGGTACTATGGCTACACCTTC	CASSEGQGYYGYTF
TRBJ2-4	NA	TRBV7-2	NA	TGTGCCAGCAGCTCCAGGCTAGCCAAAAACATTCAGTACTTC	CASSSRLAKNIQYF
TRBJ2-2	NA	TRBV4-3	NA	TGCGCCAGCAGCCAAGAACGCGCAGGCGGGGAGCTGTTTTTT	CASSQERAGGELFF
TRBJ2-6	NA	TRBV6-5	many	TGTGCCAGCAGTTACTCCGAGGACTCTGGGGCCAACGTCCTGACTTTC	CASSYSEDSGANVLTF
TRBJ1-1	NA	TRBV7-8	NA	TGTGCCAGCAGCCTCGTTGGCGGGAACACTGAAGCTTTCTTT	CASSLVGGNTEAFF
TRBJ2-7	NA	TRBV28	NA	TGTGCCAGCAGTTTTGGGGCATCCTACGAGCAGTACTTC	CASSFGASYEQYF
TRBJ1-6	NA	TRBV11-2	NA	TGTGCCAGCAGCCTAAGGACTCTCAATTCACCCCTCCACTTT	CASSLRTLNSPLHF
TRBJ2-3	NA	TRBV6-1	NA	TGTGCCAGCAGTGATCCCAGGGGTGCTAGCACAGATACGCAGTATTTT	CASSDPRGASTDTQYF
TRBJ2-3	NA	TRBV18	NA	TGTGCCAGCTCACCGACAGTCAAGACTTCGGGCACAGATACGCAGTATTTT	CASSPTVKTSGTDTQYF
TRBJ1-2	TRBD1	TRBV7-2	NA	TGTGCCAGCAGTCACCGGGACAGGGTTGATGGCTACACCTTC	CASSHRDRVDGYTF
TRBJ1-4	NA	TRBV10-3	few	TGTGCCATCAGTGAGCTGAGGCCCGCTAGTGCTGAAAAACTGTTTTTT	CAISELRPASAEKLFF
TRBJ1-5	NA	TRBV18	NA	TGTGCCAGCTCACCTCTCCGAGTTAGGTCTTCCCAGACACAGTTTAGCAATCAGCCCCAGCATTTT	CASSPLRVRSSQTQFSNQPQHF
TRBJ2-5	NA	TRBV12-2	NA	TGTGCAAGTCGCTCGACCCCCCCGGGAGAGACCCAGTACTTC	CASRSTPPGETQYF
TRBJ1-6	NA	TRBV7-9	once	TGTGCCAGCAGCCCTAACCCGGGGGGAATTCGTTCACCCCTCCACTTT	CASSPNPGGIRSPLHF
TRBJ2-7	TRBD1	TRBV5-5	NA	TGTGCCAGCAGAGGAGGGACAGGGAACTACGAGCAGTACTTC	CASRGGTGNYEQYF
TRBJ1-1	TRBD1	TRBV9	NA	TGTGCCAGCAGCGTAGGTAACAGGGGGAACACTGAAGCTTTCTTT	CASSVGNRGNTEAFF
TRBJ1-4	NA	TRBV4-1	NA	TGCGCCAGCAGGGGCTTGGGTGAAAAACTGTTTTTT	CASRGLGEKLFF
TRBJ1-1	NA	TRBV28	NA	TGTGCCAGCAGAACAACAGGTCCGGACACTGAAGCTTTCTTT	CASRTTGPDTEAFF
TRBJ2-3	NA	TRBV9	NA	TGTGCCAGCAGCCCTAGACTCATTCAAGATACGCAGTATTTT	CASSPRLIQDTQYF
TRBJ2-5	NA	TRBV4-3	few	TGCGCCAGCAGCCAAGAGGGTTCGACAGGATTCGAGACCCAGTACTTC	CASSQEGSTGFETQYF
TRBJ1-1	TRBD1	TRBV19	NA	TGTGCCAGTAGTTCCGACAGGGCTGGGGATACTGAAGCTTTCTTT	CASSSDRAGDTEAFF
TRBJ1-3	NA	TRBV9	NA	TGTGCCAGCAGAGGGGCGCAAGGAAACACCATATATTTT	CASRGAQGNTIYF
TRBJ2-2	TRBD2	TRBV11-2	NA	TGTGCCAGCAGCTTAGCCTTAGCGGGTGCGAACACCGGGGAGCTGTTTTTT	CASSLALAGANTGELFF
TRBJ2-5	TRBD1	TRBV14	NA	TGTGCCAGCAGCCAAGACTACAGGGGACAAGAGACCCAGTACTTC	CASSQDYRGQETQYF
TRBJ1-5	NA	TRBV7-2	NA	TGTGCCAGCAGCTTTGGACTGAGCAATCAGCCCCAGCATTTT	CASSFGLSNQPQHF
TRBJ1-6	NA	TRBV5-1	NA	TGCGCCAGCAGCTTAACCTATGTCGGCCGGGCAGGGCTGAATTCACCCCTCCACTTT	CASSLTYVGRAGLNSPLHF
TRBJ1-2	TRBD1	TRBV30	NA	TGTGCCTGGAGTGTACTTCAGGGGGCGGATGGCTACACCTTC	CAWSVLQGADGYTF
TRBJ2-1	NA	TRBV25-1	NA	TGTGCCAGCAGTGACCCTCCGTCTAATGAGCAGTTCTTC	CASSDPPSNEQFF
TRBJ1-2	NA	TRBV10-3	NA	TGTGCCATCAGGAACAGGTCCGCTAACTATGGCTACACCTTC	CAIRNRSANYGYTF
TRBJ2-5	NA	TRBV24-1	NA	TGTGCCACTTCCACAGGGACAGAGACCCAGTACTTC	CATSTGTETQYF
TRBJ1-2	NA	TRBV7-2	NA	TGTGCCAGCAGCCGTCCTAGGGGCCACACCTATGGCTACACCTTC	CASSRPRGHTYGYTF
TRBJ1-5	TRBD1	TRBV6-1	NA	TGTGCCAGCAGTGAACATCGCCCGGGATTGTGGGGACAGTCTAGCAATCAGCCCCAGCATTTT	CASSEHRPGLWGQSSNQPQHF
TRBJ1-2	NA	TRBV10-3	NA	TGTGCCACCGTGGGAGACACCAGATTCGGCTACACCTTC	CATVGDTRFGYTF
TRBJ1-3	TRBD1	TRBV5-1	NA	TGCGCCAGCAGCTTGCGACAGGGCTCTGGAAACACCATATATTTT	CASSLRQGSGNTIYF
TRBJ1-2	NA	TRBV28	NA	TGTGCCAGCAGTCAGACCGTGGAGGGGAACTATGGCTACACCTTC	CASSQTVEGNYGYTF
TRBJ1-2	NA	TRBV25-1	NA	TGTGCCAGCAGTCGGGACACTTGGGACTATGGCTACACCTTC	CASSRDTWDYGYTF
TRBJ2-7	NA	TRBV18	NA	TGTGCCAGCTCACCGTGGGGCGGCTCCTACGAGCAGTACTTC	CASSPWGGSYEQYF
TRBJ1-4	NA	TRBV7-8	once	TGTGCCAGCAGCTTCATTGGTCGGGCAACTAATGAAAAACTGTTTTTT	CASSFIGRATNEKLFF
TRBJ1-1	NA	TRBV5-6	few	TGTGCCAGCAGCATAGGGGTCACTGAAGCTTTCTTT	CASSIGVTEAFF
TRBJ1-5	TRBD1	TRBV28	NA	TGTGCCAGCAGTTGGGACAGCCTACAGCCCCAGCATTTT	CASSWDSLQPQHF
TRBJ2-7	NA	TRBV27	NA	TGTGCCAGCAGCATCACAGGGAACGAGCAGTACTTC	CASSITGNEQYF
TRBJ2-5	NA	TRBV7-9	NA	TGTGCCAGCAGCTTAGCCCCAGACCAAGAGACCCAGTACTTC	CASSLAPDQETQYF
TRBJ1-5	TRBD1	TRBV4-2	NA	TGTGCCAGCAGCTTATTCGGGGACAGGGAGCCCCAGCATTTT	CASSLFGDREPQHF
TRBJ1-2	TRBD1	TRBV18	NA	TGTGCCAGCTCACCGTCGGTAAGCCCGACAGGGGAAGGCGGCTACACCTTC	CASSPSVSPTGEGGYTF
TRBJ1-1	NA	TRBV18	NA	TGTGCCAGCTCACCAGAGGGTTTACGAAACACTGAAGCTTTCTTT	CASSPEGLRNTEAFF
TRBJ2-1	TRBD2	TRBV19	NA	TGTGCCAGTAGTAGAACGACCCTAGCGGGGGGGATGGATGAGCAGTTCTTC	CASSRTTLAGGMDEQFF
TRBJ2-1	NA	TRBV6-5	once	TGTGCCAGCAGTTCGTTGAATGAGCAGTTCTTC	CASSSLNEQFF